This T cell receptor (beta chain) was sequenced for a study of T cells in Graves' hyperthyroidism and ophthalmopathy (dated by TCRdb to between 2018 and 2020). Describing the broader study: Peripheral blood samples were taken at the time of initial diagnosis, prior to any treatment. A discovery cohort of about a hundred patients, 43 with Graves' ophthalmopathy and roughly 59 with stable Graves' hyperthyroidism, was used to find distinguishing TCR V-J signatures. Prospective prediction of ophthalmopathy was tested in an independent validation cohort of fewer than 20 hyperthyroidism patients and 15 to 17 patients who later progressed to ophthalmopathy. The approximately 100 discovery patients were randomly divided into training and test sets at a 7:3 ratio. In addition, the study compared T-cell repertoires in thyroid tissue and in blood from five or six Graves' hyperthyroidism patients. After blood sampling, hyperthyroidism patients were treated with methimazole at a starting dose of 30 mg daily, and ophthalmopathy patients were treated with high-dose intravenous methylprednisolone. TCR Vbeta CDR3 sequencing of some 140 peripheral blood samples (roughly 43 ophthalmopathy, about 75 hyperthyroidism and some 17 progressor patients) is reported in the paper. Study-level results and caveats: In validation, progression to ophthalmopathy was predicted by the model with nearly 71% sensitivity and approximately 78% specificity, a median of approximately 6.5 months before onset. Sample size was not statistically predetermined, and blinding of investigators to group allocation was not performed. In cross-validation, a model built on a 13 V-J signature told ophthalmopathy apart from stable hyperthyroidism with 85% to 90% sensitivity and around 81% specificity, and in testing the same model reached 80%/75%. Most expanded thyroid clonotypes (frequency above 0.001) were also found in blood, which suggests that blood repertoires may mirror thyroid immune responses.

The TCR beta CDR3 regions were amplified from the RNA transcripts. The first round of RT-PCR for the TCR CDR3 was performed with the HTBI primer set and the Qiagen OneStep RT-PCR kit. A second multiplex PCR round built the libraries, followed by size selection and purification. Libraries were sequenced paired-end with 100 bp reads on an Illumina HiSeq2000. In the paper's pipeline: SOAPnuke was used to process the raw data, throwing out any read that contained adapters or uncalled bases, had a mean Phred below 15, or lacked an exact constant-primer or identifier match. High-quality paired reads were merged with COPE v1.2.5, and unique nucleotide sequences were defined as clonotypes. MiTCR v1.1 was used to align clonotypes to the IMGT TRBV, TRBD and TRBJ reference segments. Analysis was restricted to V-J combinations with a frequency above 0.0001, which covered roughly 99% of repertoires. A TCS score was defined as the ratio of F50 (clonal expansion) to E x V (chaos), with BLOSUM62-based TCRdist applied between CDR3 peptides within each V-J. Welch's t-statistics and random forest reduced approximately 520 V-J features to 10 to 15, which were used in a naive Bayes classifier (R e1071). Starting from the raw public reads, TCRdb applied fastp trimming at Q25, assembled clones with MiXCR and retained in-frame beta chains. Rows with a matching CDR3 protein are joined into one entry that keeps the most common DNA and genes. TCRdb, rather than the study authors, made the V and J calls. The sample yields fewer than 650,000 distinct CDR3 sequences; about 14% were counted once. The top ten constitute approximately 5.7% of the sample.

Worth noting for this clonotype: It has no known antigen specificity. Within one base of it there is no much larger clone, and no base qualities were kept.

Relative to germline, V is missing 0 bases and J is missing 9 bases, with 7 bases of the junction outside any gene match. The germline V gene provides CDR1 MGHRA and CDR2 YSYEKL. Inclusive of the bounding cysteine and phenylalanine, the CDR3 is 16 residues long. The only DNA kept is the CDR3, 48 bases in frame from the first base. The hyperthyroidism patients were between 18 and 65 years old and newly diagnosed, with a disease duration of less than 2 months. Patients with uncontrolled infections, other autoimmune diseases, pregnancy or lactation were excluded. Diagnoses relied on clinical symptoms, serum thyroxine and TRAb, thyroid ultrasound and orbital computed tomography. Blood from progressor patients was drawn when they were first diagnosed with hyperthyroidism, before any ophthalmopathy symptoms appeared. Ficoll-Paque density gradient centrifugation was used to isolate PBMCs from about 9 ml of fresh peripheral blood. Progressor patients were defined as those initially diagnosed with Graves' hyperthyroidism in whom ophthalmopathy developed during follow-up. Trizol reagent was used to extract total RNA, and RNA quality was then checked on an Agilent 2100 Bioanalyzer.

Sequenced: blood. Recombination linked TRBV4-1 to TRBJ1-6; TRBD1 aligns with 8 central bases. The source of this sequence is a woman aged 30 to 39 with Graves' hyperthyroidism that later progressed to Graves' ophthalmopathy. The CDR3 protein is CASSQDSSGGFSPLHF. The DNA sequence follows: TGCGCCAGCAGCCAAGATTCGTCAGGGGGCTTTTCACCCCTCCACTTT.